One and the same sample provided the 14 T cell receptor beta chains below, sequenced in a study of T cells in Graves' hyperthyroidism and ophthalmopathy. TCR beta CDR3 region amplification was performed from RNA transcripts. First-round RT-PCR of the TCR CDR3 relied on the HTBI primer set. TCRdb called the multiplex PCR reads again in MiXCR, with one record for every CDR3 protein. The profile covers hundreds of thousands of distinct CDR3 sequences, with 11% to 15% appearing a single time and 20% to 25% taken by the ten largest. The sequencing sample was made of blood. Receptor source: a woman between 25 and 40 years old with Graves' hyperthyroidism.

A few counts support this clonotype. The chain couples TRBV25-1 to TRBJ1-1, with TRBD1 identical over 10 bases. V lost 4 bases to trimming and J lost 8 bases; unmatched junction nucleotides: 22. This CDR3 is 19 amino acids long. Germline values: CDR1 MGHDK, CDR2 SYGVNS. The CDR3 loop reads CASSVHMYGDRGLMQEAFF. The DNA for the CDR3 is TGTGCCAGCAGTGTTCATATGTACGGGGACAGGGGACTTATGCAAGAAGCTTTCTTT.

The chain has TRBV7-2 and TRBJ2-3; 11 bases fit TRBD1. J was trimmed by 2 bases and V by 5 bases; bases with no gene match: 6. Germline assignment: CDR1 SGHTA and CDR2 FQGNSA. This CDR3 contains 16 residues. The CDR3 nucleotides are TGTGCCAGCAGCCGGAGGACAGGGGGCCCCACAGATACGCAGTATTTT. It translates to CASSRRTGGPTDTQYF.

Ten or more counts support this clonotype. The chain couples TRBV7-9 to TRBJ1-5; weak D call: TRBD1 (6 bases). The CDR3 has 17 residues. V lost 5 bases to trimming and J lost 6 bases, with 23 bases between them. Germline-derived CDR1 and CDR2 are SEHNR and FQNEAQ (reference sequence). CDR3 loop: CASSIGPGQSERQPQHF. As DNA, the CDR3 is TGTGCCAGCAGCATCGGCCCGGGACAAAGCGAACGTCAGCCCCAGCATTTT.

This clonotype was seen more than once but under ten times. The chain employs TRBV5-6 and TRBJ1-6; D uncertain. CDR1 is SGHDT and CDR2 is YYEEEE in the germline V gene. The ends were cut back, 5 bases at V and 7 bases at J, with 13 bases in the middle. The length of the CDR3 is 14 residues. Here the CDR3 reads CASSRYRENSPLHF. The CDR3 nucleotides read TGTGCCAGCAGTAGATATCGAGAGAATTCACCCCTCCACTTT.

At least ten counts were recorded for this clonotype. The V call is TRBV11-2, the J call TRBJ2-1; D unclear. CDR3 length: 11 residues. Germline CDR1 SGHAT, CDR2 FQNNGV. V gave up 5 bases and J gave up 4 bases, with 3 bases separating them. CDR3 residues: CASSTYNEQFF. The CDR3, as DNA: TGTGCCAGCAGCACGTACAATGAGCAGTTCTTC.

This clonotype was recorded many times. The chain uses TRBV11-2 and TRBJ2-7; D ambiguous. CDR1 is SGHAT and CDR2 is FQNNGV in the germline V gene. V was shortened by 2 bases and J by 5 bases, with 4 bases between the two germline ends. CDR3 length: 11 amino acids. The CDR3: CASSLKDEQYF. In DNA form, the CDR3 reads TGTGCCAGCAGCTTAAAGGACGAGCAGTACTTC.

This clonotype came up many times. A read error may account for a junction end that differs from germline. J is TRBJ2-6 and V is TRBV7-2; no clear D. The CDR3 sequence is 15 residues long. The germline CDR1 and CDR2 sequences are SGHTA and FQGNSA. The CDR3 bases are TGCGCCAGCAGCTTGGATCACTCTGGGGCCAACGTCCTGACTTTC. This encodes CASSLDHSGANVLTF.

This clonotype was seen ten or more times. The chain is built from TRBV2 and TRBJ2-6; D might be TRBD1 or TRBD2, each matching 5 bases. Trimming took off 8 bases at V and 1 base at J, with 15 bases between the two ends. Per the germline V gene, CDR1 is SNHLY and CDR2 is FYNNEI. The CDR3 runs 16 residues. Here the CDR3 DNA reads TGTGCCAGCGCCCGGGACCAACTGTCTGGGGCCAACGTCCTGACTTTC. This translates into CASARDQLSGANVLTF.

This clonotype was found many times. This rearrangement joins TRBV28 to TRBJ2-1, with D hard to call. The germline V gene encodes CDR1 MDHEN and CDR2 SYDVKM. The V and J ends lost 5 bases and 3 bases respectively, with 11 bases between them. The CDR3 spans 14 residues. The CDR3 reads CASSPPSRYNEQFF. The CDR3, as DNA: TGTGCCAGCAGTCCGCCTTCGCGCTACAATGAGCAGTTCTTC. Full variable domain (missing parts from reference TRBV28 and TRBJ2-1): DVKVTQSSRYLVKRTGEKVFLECVQDMDHENMFWYRQDPGLGLRLIYFSYDVKMKEKGDIPEGYSVSREKKERFSLILESASTNQTSMYLCASSPPSRYNEQFFGPGTRLTVL.

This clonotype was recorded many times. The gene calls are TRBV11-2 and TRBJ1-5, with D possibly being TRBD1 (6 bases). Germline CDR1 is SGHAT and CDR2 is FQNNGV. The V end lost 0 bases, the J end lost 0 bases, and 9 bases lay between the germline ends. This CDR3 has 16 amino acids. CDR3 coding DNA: TGTGCCAGCAGCTTAGAGGGGGCGGTTAGCAATCAGCCCCAGCATTTT. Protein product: CASSLEGAVSNQPQHF.

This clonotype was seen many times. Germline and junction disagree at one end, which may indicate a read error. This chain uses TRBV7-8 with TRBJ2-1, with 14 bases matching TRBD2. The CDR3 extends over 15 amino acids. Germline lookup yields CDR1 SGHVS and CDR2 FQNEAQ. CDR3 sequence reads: CANSLGLAGVDQQFF. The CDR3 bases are TGTGCCAACAGCTTGGGACTAGCGGGAGTGGATCAGCAGTTCTTC.

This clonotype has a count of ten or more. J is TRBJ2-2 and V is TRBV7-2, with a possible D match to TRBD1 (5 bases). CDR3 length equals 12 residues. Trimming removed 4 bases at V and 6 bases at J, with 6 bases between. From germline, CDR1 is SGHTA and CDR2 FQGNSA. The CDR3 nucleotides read TGTGCCAGCAGCTCCAGGGCCGGGGAGCTGTTTTTT. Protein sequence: CASSSRAGELFF. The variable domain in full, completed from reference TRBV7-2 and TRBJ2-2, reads GAGVSQSPSNKVTEKGKDVELRCDPISGHTALYWYRQSLGQGLEFLIYFQGNSAPDKSGLPSDRFSAERTGGSVSTLTIQRTQQEDSAVYLCASSSRAGELFFGEGSRLTVL.

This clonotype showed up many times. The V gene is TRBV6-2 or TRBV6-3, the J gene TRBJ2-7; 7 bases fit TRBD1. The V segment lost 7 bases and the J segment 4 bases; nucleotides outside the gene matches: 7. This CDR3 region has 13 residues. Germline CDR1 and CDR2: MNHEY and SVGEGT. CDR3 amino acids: CASTAGDSYEQYF. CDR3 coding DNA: TGTGCCAGCACTGCAGGGGACAGTTACGAGCAGTACTTC.

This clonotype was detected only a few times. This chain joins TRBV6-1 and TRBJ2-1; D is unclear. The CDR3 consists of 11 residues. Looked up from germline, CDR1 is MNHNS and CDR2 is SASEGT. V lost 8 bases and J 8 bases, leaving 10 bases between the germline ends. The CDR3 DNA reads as TGTGCCAGCGTGGCCTCGGATGAGCAGTTCTTC. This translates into CASVASDEQFF.